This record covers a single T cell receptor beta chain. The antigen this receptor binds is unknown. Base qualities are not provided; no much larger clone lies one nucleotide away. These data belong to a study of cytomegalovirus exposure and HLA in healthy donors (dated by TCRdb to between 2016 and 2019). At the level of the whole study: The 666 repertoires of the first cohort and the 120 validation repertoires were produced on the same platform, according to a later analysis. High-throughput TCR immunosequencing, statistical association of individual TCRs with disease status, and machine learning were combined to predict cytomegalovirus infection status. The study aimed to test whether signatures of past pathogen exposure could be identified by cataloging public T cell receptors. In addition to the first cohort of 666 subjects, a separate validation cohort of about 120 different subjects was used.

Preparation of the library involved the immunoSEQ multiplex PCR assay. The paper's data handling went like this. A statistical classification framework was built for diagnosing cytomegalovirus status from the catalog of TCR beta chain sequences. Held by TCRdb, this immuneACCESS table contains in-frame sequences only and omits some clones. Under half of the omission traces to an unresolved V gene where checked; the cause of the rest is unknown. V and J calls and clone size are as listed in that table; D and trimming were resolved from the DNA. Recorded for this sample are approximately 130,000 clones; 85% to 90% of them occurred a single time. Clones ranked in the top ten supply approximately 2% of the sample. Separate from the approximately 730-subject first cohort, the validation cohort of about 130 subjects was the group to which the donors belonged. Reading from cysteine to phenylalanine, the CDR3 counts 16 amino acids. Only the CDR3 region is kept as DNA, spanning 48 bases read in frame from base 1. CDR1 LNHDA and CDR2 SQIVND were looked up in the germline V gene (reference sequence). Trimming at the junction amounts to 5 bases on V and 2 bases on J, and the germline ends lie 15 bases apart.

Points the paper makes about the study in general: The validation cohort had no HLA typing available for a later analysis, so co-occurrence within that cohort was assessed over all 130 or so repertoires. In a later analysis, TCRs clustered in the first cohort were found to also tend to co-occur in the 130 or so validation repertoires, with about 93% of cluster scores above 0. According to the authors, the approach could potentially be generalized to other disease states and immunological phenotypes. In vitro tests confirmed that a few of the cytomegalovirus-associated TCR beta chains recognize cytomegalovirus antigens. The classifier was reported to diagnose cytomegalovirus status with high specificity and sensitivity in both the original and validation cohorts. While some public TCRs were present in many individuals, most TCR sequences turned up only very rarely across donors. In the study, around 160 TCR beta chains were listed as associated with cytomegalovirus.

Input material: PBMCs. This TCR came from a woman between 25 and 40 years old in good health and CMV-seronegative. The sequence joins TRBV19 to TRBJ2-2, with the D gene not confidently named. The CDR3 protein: CASSPRVSVNTGELFF. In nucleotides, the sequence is TGTGCCAGTAGTCCCCGGGTAAGCGTCAACACCGGGGAGCTGTTTTTT.